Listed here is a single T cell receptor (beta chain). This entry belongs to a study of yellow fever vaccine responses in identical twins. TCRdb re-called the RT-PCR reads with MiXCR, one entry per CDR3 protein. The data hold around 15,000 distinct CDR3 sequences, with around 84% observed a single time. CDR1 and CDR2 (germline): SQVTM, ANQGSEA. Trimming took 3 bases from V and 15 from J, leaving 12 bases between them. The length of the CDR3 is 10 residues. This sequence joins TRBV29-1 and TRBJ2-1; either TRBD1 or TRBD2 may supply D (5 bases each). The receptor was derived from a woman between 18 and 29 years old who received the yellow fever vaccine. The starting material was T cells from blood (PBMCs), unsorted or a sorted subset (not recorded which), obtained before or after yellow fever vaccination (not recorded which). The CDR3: CSVDGAPGFF. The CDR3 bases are TGCAGCGTTGACGGGGCTCCGGGGTTCTTC.